The sequence of this T cell receptor (beta chain) was determined in a study of T cells after posttransplantation cyclophosphamide. Broader study findings: Tissue-infiltrating T cells from skin or gut overlapped little with blood T cells. Later blood repertoires were often dominated by clones from the donor CD8+ memory compartment. Recipient CMV seropositivity and CMV reactivation strongly tracked TRB clonality.

Germline trimming cut 4 bases from V and 1 base from J; bases unmatched to any gene: 13. Germline V gene lookup returns CDR1 MGHRA and CDR2 YSYEKL. This CDR3 spans 18 amino acids. As concerns this clone: The antigen is unknown.

A marrow graft followed busulfan-fludarabine conditioning, with cyclophosphamide on days +3 and +4. Profiling relied on immunoSEQ multiplex PCR, and the TCRdb table lists in-frame clones only, not all of them. This sample yields about 20,000 clones, of which 65% to 75% are seen a single time; around 25% belongs to the top ten. This receptor was identified in a young adult male patient who received an allogeneic stem cell transplant from a related donor, was CMV-positive, and had acute GVHD only. The T cells may partly be graft donor cells. This chain links TRBV4-1 with TRBJ1-1; 9 bases match TRBD1. The material sequenced was PBMCs, taken after an allogeneic stem cell transplant with post-transplant cyclophosphamide. In nucleotides, the CDR3 is TGCGCCAGCAGCCCCCTTTGGGGACAGGGTGGGAAGAACACTGAAGCTTTCTTT. Amino acids: CASSPLWGQGGKNTEAFF.